Below are 2 T cell receptor beta chains sequenced from a single sample in a study of shared clonotypes between healthy human individuals. CD45RO-negative cells were positively selected for CCR7, leaving out terminally differentiated effector memory CD45RA+ cells. Here immunoSEQ multiplex PCR was the method, and the copy in TCRdb shows in-frame clones only, minus some. The table has millions of clones, roughly 91% seen once. The sequencing input was naive CD8+ T cells from PBMCs. Source of these receptors: a man between 18 and 35 years old in good health. Some clones in this sample may be carry-over from other donors' samples.

As to this clone: Other DNA sequences in the sample encode the same CDR3. The CDR3 DNA reads TGTGCTAGTGGTTTGGGACAGGGCAGCGAGCAGTACTTC. Translated: CASGLGQGSEQYF. The chain uses TRBV12-5 and TRBJ2-7, with 7 bases identical to TRBD1. Germline CDR1 is LGHNT and CDR2 is FRNRAP. The CDR3 has 13 residues. Trimming at V came to 1 base and at J to 6 bases, leaving 3 bases not matched to a gene.

The chain is built from TRBV6-1 and TRBJ2-7, with D possibly matching TRBD2 (5 bases). The CDR3 is 13 residues long. The germline V gene encodes CDR1 MNHNS and CDR2 SASEGT. V shed 2 bases and J shed 6 bases, with 11 bases lying between them. In DNA, the CDR3 is TGTGCCAGCAGTGAACTCAGGACTGCCGAGCAGTACTTC. As protein: CASSELRTAEQYF.